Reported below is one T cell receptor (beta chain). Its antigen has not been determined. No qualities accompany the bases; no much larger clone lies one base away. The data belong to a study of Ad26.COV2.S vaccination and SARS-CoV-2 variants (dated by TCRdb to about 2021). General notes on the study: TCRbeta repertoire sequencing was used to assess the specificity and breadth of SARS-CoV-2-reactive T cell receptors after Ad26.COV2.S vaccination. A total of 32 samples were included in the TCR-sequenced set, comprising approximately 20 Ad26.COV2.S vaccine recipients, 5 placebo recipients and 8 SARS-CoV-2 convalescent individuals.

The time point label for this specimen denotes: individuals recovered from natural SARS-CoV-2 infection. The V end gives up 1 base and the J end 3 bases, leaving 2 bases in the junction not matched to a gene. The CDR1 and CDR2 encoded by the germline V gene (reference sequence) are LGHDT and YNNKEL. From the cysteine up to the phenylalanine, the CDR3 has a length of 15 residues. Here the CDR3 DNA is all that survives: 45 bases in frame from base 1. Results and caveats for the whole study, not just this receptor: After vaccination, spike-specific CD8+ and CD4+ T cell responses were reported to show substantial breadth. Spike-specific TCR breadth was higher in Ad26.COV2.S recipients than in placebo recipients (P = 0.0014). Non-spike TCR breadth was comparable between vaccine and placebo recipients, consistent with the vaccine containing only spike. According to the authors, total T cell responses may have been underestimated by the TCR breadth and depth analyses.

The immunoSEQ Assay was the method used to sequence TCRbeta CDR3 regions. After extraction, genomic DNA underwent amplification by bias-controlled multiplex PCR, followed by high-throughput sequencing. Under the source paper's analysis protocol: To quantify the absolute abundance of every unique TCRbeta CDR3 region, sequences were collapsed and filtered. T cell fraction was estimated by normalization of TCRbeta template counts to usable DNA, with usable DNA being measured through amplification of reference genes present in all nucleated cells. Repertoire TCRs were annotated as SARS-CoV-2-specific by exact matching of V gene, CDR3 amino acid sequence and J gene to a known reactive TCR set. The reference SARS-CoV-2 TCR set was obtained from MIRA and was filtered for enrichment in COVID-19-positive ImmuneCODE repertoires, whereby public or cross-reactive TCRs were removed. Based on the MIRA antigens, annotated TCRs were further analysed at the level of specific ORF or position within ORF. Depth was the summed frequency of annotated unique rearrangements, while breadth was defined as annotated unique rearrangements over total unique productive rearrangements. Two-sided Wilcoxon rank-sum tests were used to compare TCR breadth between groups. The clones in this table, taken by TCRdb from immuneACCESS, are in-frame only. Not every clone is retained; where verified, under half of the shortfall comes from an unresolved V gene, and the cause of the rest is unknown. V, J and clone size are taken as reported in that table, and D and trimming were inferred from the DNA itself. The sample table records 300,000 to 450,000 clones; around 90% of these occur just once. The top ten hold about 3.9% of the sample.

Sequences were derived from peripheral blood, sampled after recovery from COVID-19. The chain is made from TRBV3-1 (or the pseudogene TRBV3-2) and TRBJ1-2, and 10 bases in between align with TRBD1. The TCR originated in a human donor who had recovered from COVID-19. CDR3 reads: CASSQGQGADYGYTF. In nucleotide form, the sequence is TGTGCCAGCAGCCAAGGACAGGGGGCGGACTATGGCTACACCTTC.